This T cell receptor (beta chain) was sequenced for a study of beta chain features in type 1 diabetes listed by TCRdb under 2018. With regard to the full study: No differences in mean age, gender distribution, total cell number or subset yield were found between patients and healthy donors. Naive and central memory subsets were obtained from all 28 donors, but regulatory and stem cell-like memory subsets were isolated from only 8 patients and 8 healthy donors. The study compared the TCRB repertoires of sorted circulating CD4+ T cell subsets in recently diagnosed type 1 diabetes patients with those in matched healthy donors. A total of 107,917,701 sorted cells were examined across all samples, and the number of cells per subset was strongly correlated with RNA yield.

Each donor gave one peripheral blood draw, averaging about 100 mL, which was collected into heparinised tubes. A BD FACSAria II was used to sort naive, central memory, regulatory and stem cell-like memory CD4+ T cells with a panel that included CD45RO, CCR7, CD25, CD127, CD95 and CD27. All sorted populations exceeded 95% purity. PBMCs were isolated immediately by Lymphoprep density gradient centrifugation and stained directly without culture. So that batch effects would be minimized, each experiment stained and sorted samples in pairs, pairing one healthy donor with one patient. A few counts support this clone. What antigen it recognizes has not been identified. Per-base quality was not reported, and no clone a single base away is much larger than it. All of the isolated RNA was reverse transcribed with the High Capacity cDNA Reverse Transcription Kit, so expressed TCRB transcripts were sequenced. Naive, central memory and regulatory T cell samples underwent deep immunoSEQ sequencing, averaging roughly 3.3 million total reads per sample. Sorted cells were lysed in RLT buffer, and RNA was extracted using DNase-treated RNeasy Micro or Mini kits according to cell number. Each cell subset was processed separately to prevent cross-contamination, with patient and healthy donor samples processed together. The immunoSEQ multiplex PCR was used to amplify TCRB sequences from cDNA, generating 87-bp fragments that spanned the CDR3 region. The amplicons were sequenced using the Illumina HiSeq platform. From the authors' description of their analysis: PCR bias was corrected computationally using synthetic template baselines, and reads within Hamming distance 2 were collapsed, with unmergeable singletons discarded. Reads were aligned against IMGT so that V, D and J genes, CDR3 length and insertions or deletions at six rearrangement sites could be assigned. Within each subset, clonotype counts were normalized to sorted cell number, after which true diversity and Gini coefficients were computed with the tcR R package. The overlap coefficient, calculated on TCRB nucleotide sequences, was used to quantify repertoire sharing. As a proxy for the pre-selection repertoire, out-of-frame TCRB sequences from naive cells were analyzed. Imported from immuneACCESS, the table was reduced by TCRdb to in-frame sequences with V and J called. These copies leave out some clones; in studies compared against another copy, an unresolved V gene accounts for under half, and the cause of the remainder is not known. Clone size and V and J calls were adopted from that table, with D and trimming inferred from the DNA. The sample includes about 300,000 clones, with about 14% observed a single time. The ten largest clones represent around 0.016% of the sample.

What the authors observed across the whole study: At VDJ recombination sites, patients with type 1 diabetes made fewer insertions and deleted more nucleotides, a pattern implying thymic rearrangement abnormalities. The naive, central memory and regulatory TCRB repertoires appeared to resemble one another more closely among patients than among healthy donors. Shorter templates might be favored by PCR, yet because patient and control samples were amplified and corrected together, any such skew would affect both groups equally. Type 1 diabetes patients showed a moderate but significant shortening of TCRB CDR3 length in all four CD4+ subsets. HLA sub-analyses involved small numbers of individuals, so any influence of HLA type on TCRB rearrangement remained unresolved. Sequencing cDNA rather than genomic DNA could over-represent highly expressing activated cells, although activation and CD3 levels did not differ between groups.

Sequences were obtained from naive CD4+ T cells from blood. Per the publication, the cell subset or site label means: true naive CD4+ T cells. The source is a young woman with type 1 diabetes.

For the CDR3, the sequence is CASSLAGPGANVLTF. The DNA sequence is given as TGTGCCAGCAGCTTAGCAGGCCCTGGGGCCAACGTCCTGACTTTC. This receptor chain uses TRBV7-3 and TRBJ2-6; the D gene remains uncertain. Trimming costs V 2 bases and J 2 bases, and their ends lie 7 bases apart. The CDR3, from cysteine to phenylalanine, totals 15 residues. Only the CDR3 portion is preserved as DNA: 45 bases, with reading frame beginning at the first base. CDR1 is given as SGHTA and CDR2 as FQGTGA, both from the germline V gene.